This T cell receptor beta chain is from a study of blood T cells in healthy people across ages. Study conclusions and caveats: The long-lived group displayed more naive CD4+ cells, plus higher diversity, than the aged donors did.

The authors ran a second PCR of 7 to 11 cycles using a sample-barcoded 5' primer and a J-beta primer mix. Every sample produced at least 3 million CDR3-containing paired-end reads. TCRdb reprocessed the 5' RACE reads via MiXCR and lists one record per CDR3 protein. This table has more than 800,000 distinct CDR3 sequences, 29% appearing once. The V and J ends lost 0 bases and 0 bases, in that order; junction bases with no gene match: 7. This CDR3 has 18 residues. From germline, CDR1 is KGHSH and CDR2 LQKENI. The sample, roughly 9.1 milliliters of peripheral blood, was drawn from each donor. Notes on this clonotype: Antigen: not known.

This sequence originates from a woman of 80 years or more in good health. The genes are TRBV18 and TRBJ1-1, with TRBD1 identical over 10 bases. Sequencing was performed on blood. DNA for the CDR3: TGTGCCAGCTCACCACCTATGGGACAGGGGATTATGAACACTGAAGCTTTCTTT. Its translation is CASSPPMGQGIMNTEAFF.